This is a list of T cell receptor beta chains from one sample in a study of identical twins. TCRdb fed the 5' RACE reads into MiXCR, producing one record per CDR3 protein. The sample shows about 490,000 distinct CDR3 sequences, about 15% of them seen only once. These data were likewise used in another study, on yellow fever vaccine responses in identical twins.

Input material: CD4+ T cells sorted from blood. These receptors were taken from a woman aged 18-29 years in good health. The CDR3 runs from the conserved cysteine through the conserved F or W. A D gene is named only where the DNA matches it firmly. For some rows the clone size is stated as once, few or many, or as a class when expanded; others skip it.

D gene,V gene,J gene,clone size,CDR3 DNA,CDR3 protein
TRBD1,TRBV12-3/TRBV12-4,TRBJ1-2,few,TGTGCCAGCAGTGGGGACAGGGTTAGCTATGGCTACACCTTC,CASSGDRVSYGYTF
-,TRBV19,TRBJ2-6,-,TGTGCCAGTAGTATAAACTCTGGGGCCAACGTCCTGACTTTC,CASSINSGANVLTF
TRBD1,TRBV5-1,TRBJ2-2,-,TGCGCCAGCAGCTTCCAGGGGGCGAACACCGGGGAGCTGTTTTTT,CASSFQGANTGELFF
-,TRBV20-1,TRBJ2-3,-,TGCAGTGTCTGGAAGAGCACAGATACGCAGTATTTT,CSVWKSTDTQYF
-,TRBV2,TRBJ2-1,-,TGTGCCAGCAGTGACAGAGAAGGCAATGAGCAGTTCTTC,CASSDREGNEQFF
TRBD2,TRBV20-1,TRBJ2-7,few,TGCAGTGCTAGGCCACTAGCGGGAGGTGGTGAGCAGTACTTC,CSARPLAGGGEQYF
TRBD1,TRBV12-3/TRBV12-4,TRBJ2-6,once,TGTGCCAGCTGCCCGAACAGGGGGCTAGTTTCTGGGGCCAACGTCCTGACTTTC,CASCPNRGLVSGANVLTF
-,TRBV12-3/TRBV12-4,TRBJ2-5,-,TGTGCCAGCAGTTTAATCGGGGGGCCCCGTCAGGGCCAAGAGACCCAGTACTTC,CASSLIGGPRQGQETQYF
-,TRBV7-2,TRBJ2-3,-,TGTGCCAGCAGCCCTTTGGGTCGCACAGATACGCAGTATTTT,CASSPLGRTDTQYF
-,TRBV20-1,TRBJ2-3,many,TGCAGTGCTAGGGCTGGGAGCGCAGATACGCAGTATTTT,CSARAGSADTQYF
TRBD2,TRBV11-2,TRBJ2-5,few,TGTGCCAGCAGCCGCGAAGGCAGCGGGGTGTTAGGGCTCTCCATAGAGACCCAGTACTTC,CASSREGSGVLGLSIETQYF
-,TRBV24-1,TRBJ2-1,few,-,CATSEPAGADFGNEQFF
TRBD2,TRBV9,TRBJ2-3,-,TGTGCCAGCAGCCTACCGGGACTAGGTAGGACAGATACGCAGTATTTT,CASSLPGLGRTDTQYF
TRBD2,TRBV2,TRBJ2-7,few,TGTGCCAGCAGTGCACCACCTCAAGTGGGACTAGCGGGACGCCCCTACGAGCAGTACTTC,CASSAPPQVGLAGRPYEQYF
TRBD1,TRBV7-9,TRBJ2-3,-,TGTGCCAGCAGCAAGGACGCAGGGGGAACAGATACGCAGTATTTT,CASSKDAGGTDTQYF
-,TRBV5-5,TRBJ2-1,many,TGTGCCAGCAGCTTGGCTCCGGTCCCGCACTCCTACAATGAGCAGTTCTTC,CASSLAPVPHSYNEQFF
TRBD1,TRBV20-1,TRBJ1-2,-,TGCAGTGCTAGGCCGGGACAGGGGGTTTATGGCTACACCTTC,CSARPGQGVYGYTF
-,TRBV11-2,TRBJ2-2,few,TGTGCCAGCAGCCGCCCGGGACATCACGTCGCCGGGGAGCTGTTTTTT,CASSRPGHHVAGELFF
-,TRBV2,TRBJ2-1,-,TGTGCCAGCAGTGTTAGGGTAGTATCCCACAATGAGCAGTTCTTC,CASSVRVVSHNEQFF
-,TRBV29-1,TRBJ1-2,few,TGCAGCGTTGCAGGGGATGGTGGCTACACCTTC,CSVAGDGGYTF
-,TRBV12-3/TRBV12-4,TRBJ1-1,few,TGTGCCAGCAGTAAAGGGGGTAAGACTGAAGCTTTCTTT,CASSKGGKTEAFF
TRBD1,TRBV29-1,TRBJ2-1,few,TGCAGCGTTGAAGGACAGGGGGCGTACAATGAGCAGTTCTTC,CSVEGQGAYNEQFF
TRBD2,TRBV2,TRBJ2-7,-,TGTGCCAGCAGTGAACCGAACAGACTAGCGGGAGCCAACGAGCAGTACTTC,CASSEPNRLAGANEQYF
-,TRBV12-3/TRBV12-4,TRBJ1-2,many,TGTGCCAGCAGATCGACCGACTATGGCTACACCTTC,CASRSTDYGYTF
-,TRBV4-2,TRBJ1-6,-,TGTGCCAGCAGCCCCACAGGGTATGGGTATTCACCCCTCCACTTT,CASSPTGYGYSPLHF
TRBD2,TRBV24-1,TRBJ2-3,few,TGTGCCACCAGTGTTAGCGGGAGCACAGATACGCAGTATTTT,CATSVSGSTDTQYF
-,TRBV2,TRBJ1-5,few,TGTGCCAGCAGTGAGGGTGGAGCTCAGCCCCAGCATTTT,CASSEGGAQPQHF
TRBD2,TRBV20-1,TRBJ2-7,-,TGCAGTGCAACCCGGACTAGTGTTTTGGTCGAGCAGTACTTC,CSATRTSVLVEQYF
-,TRBV2,TRBJ2-1,few,TGTGCCAGCAGGCAAAACAGGCACAATGAGCAGTTCTTC,CASRQNRHNEQFF
-,TRBV3-1,TRBJ1-1,-,TGTGCCAGCAGCCCCGTTAGGGTGAACACTGAAGCTTTCTTT,CASSPVRVNTEAFF
-,TRBV20-1,TRBJ1-1,few,TGCAGTGCTAGAGACCGGGTAGTGAACACTGAAGCTTTCTTT,CSARDRVVNTEAFF
TRBD1,TRBV12-3/TRBV12-4,TRBJ1-5,many,TGTGCCAGCAGCAGGGGTTCGGGACAGGGCGATCAGCCCCAGCATTTT,CASSRGSGQGDQPQHF
-,TRBV27,TRBJ1-6,few,TGTGCCAGCAGATCGGCTGGGGGTGGGGATTCACCCCTCCACTTT,CASRSAGGGDSPLHF
-,TRBV12-3/TRBV12-4,TRBJ1-4,many,TGTGCCAGCAGCCTCAGGGCGGAGGGGAATGAAAAACTGTTTTTT,CASSLRAEGNEKLFF
-,TRBV28,TRBJ2-5,-,TGTGCCAGCAGTTTAGGAAGGGGCTCACTCCAAGAGACCCAGTACTTC,CASSLGRGSLQETQYF
TRBD1,TRBV28,TRBJ1-2,few,TGTGCCAGCAGTGGAACAGGGGTCGGACCCTATGGCTACACCTTC,CASSGTGVGPYGYTF
-,TRBV6-1,TRBJ2-1,-,TGTGCCAGCAGCCCACGCGGACAGAAAAAGGACAATGAGCAGTTCTTC,CASSPRGQKKDNEQFF
TRBD2,TRBV20-1,TRBJ2-3,-,TGCAGTGCTAGTAAGGGTCCCGCGGGAGGGATGGATACGCAGTATTTT,CSASKGPAGGMDTQYF
-,TRBV6-1,TRBJ2-2,-,TGTGCCAGCAGTGGGGACACCAGCCCCACCGGGGAGCTGTTTTTT,CASSGDTSPTGELFF
-,TRBV10-3,TRBJ1-1,few,TGTGCCATCAGTGAAGGGGGTAGGACCACTGAAGCTTTCTTT,CAISEGGRTTEAFF
TRBD2,TRBV14,TRBJ2-1,-,TGTGCCAGCAGCCAAACTGGACTAGCGGGCGATGAGCAGTTCTTC,CASSQTGLAGDEQFF